A selection of T cell receptor beta chains follows, all from one sample in a study of blood T cell repertoires in COVID-19. Repertoires were generated with immunoSEQ multiplex PCR, while TCRdb's copy carries only in-frame clones and drops some. The sample has about 140,000 clones; less than 90% are singletons. The sequenced sample was PBMCs or T cells enriched from blood (not recorded which). Source of these receptors: a man aged 35 to 55 with acute COVID-19. The CDR3 runs from the conserved cysteine through the conserved F or W. The D gene is left open where the match is weak. The size field is filled for only some rows; it gives once, few, many or a size class.

CDR3 DNA,CDR3 protein,J gene,clone size,V gene,D gene
TGTGCCAGCAGCTTAGGAGGCAATGAAGCTTTCTTT,CASSLGGNEAFF,TRBJ1-1,NA,TRBV7-9,NA
TGCGCCAGCAGCTTGGAGTTAGCGGGAGGGTCCACAGATACGCAGTATTTT,CASSLELAGGSTDTQYF,TRBJ2-3,NA,TRBV5-1,TRBD2
TGTGCCAGCAGCCAGGTCAGAACTGGCTACACCTTC,CASSQVRTGYTF,TRBJ1-2,NA,TRBV11-2,NA
TGCGCCAGCAGCCAAGCTAGCTCCTACAATGAGCAGTTCTTC,CASSQASSYNEQFF,TRBJ2-1,NA,TRBV4-3,NA
TGTGCCAGCAGCTTGAAAGGAGGGACTGAAGCTTTCTTT,CASSLKGGTEAFF,TRBJ1-1,NA,TRBV5-4,NA
TGTGCCAGCAGCCTATTAGCGGGAGAGACCCAGTACTTC,CASSLLAGETQYF,TRBJ2-5,NA,TRBV27,TRBD2
TGTGCCAGCAGCGGACAGGGGTATGAGCAGTTCTTC,CASSGQGYEQFF,TRBJ2-1,NA,TRBV9,TRBD1
TGCGCCAGCAGCCAATCGAACAACTTTGGGGGGTTCGTAAATTCACCCCTCCACTTT,CASSQSNNFGGFVNSPLHF,TRBJ1-6,medium-sized,TRBV5-1,NA
TGTGCCAGCAGTTTATTTTCTGGGGGCGATGATACGCAGTATTTT,CASSLFSGGDDTQYF,TRBJ2-3,NA,TRBV28,NA
TGTGCCAGCTCGACGGACAGGACTAATGAAAAACTGTTTTTT,CASSTDRTNEKLFF,TRBJ1-4,NA,TRBV18,TRBD1
TGTGCCAGTAGTCCCAATTCAAAGACCCAGTACTTC,CASSPNSKTQYF,TRBJ2-5,once,TRBV19,NA
TGTGCCAGCAGTACAGGGGGCCTTAGCACTGAAGCTTTCTTT,CASSTGGLSTEAFF,TRBJ1-1,NA,TRBV6-5,TRBD1
TGTGCCAGCAGCTTACCCGTCGGGGAGCAGTTCTTC,CASSLPVGEQFF,TRBJ2-1,NA,TRBV7-9,NA
TGTGCCAGCAGTTTATTCCACGGGGGGTCCTACAATGAGCAGTTCTTC,CASSLFHGGSYNEQFF,TRBJ2-1,NA,TRBV28,TRBD2
TGTGCCAGCAGTTTAAAAGGGACAGGGTCGTGGGAGACCCAGTACTTC,CASSLKGTGSWETQYF,TRBJ2-5,NA,TRBV27,TRBD1
TGTGCCAGCAGCGCCCGACTTGAGACCGGGACAGGAGTCAATGAGCAGTTCTTC,CASSARLETGTGVNEQFF,TRBJ2-1,once,TRBV9,TRBD1
TGTGCCAGCAGCGTAGGCGGGACTAGCGGGAATGAGCAGTTCTTC,CASSVGGTSGNEQFF,TRBJ2-1,NA,TRBV9,TRBD2
TGCGCCAGCAGTATACAGCCCGAGGGAGATACGCAGTATTTT,CASSIQPEGDTQYF,TRBJ2-3,NA,TRBV5-1,NA
TGTGCCAGCAGCCAAGTCGGTGCGGGAGACACAGATACGCAGTATTTT,CASSQVGAGDTDTQYF,TRBJ2-3,once,TRBV3-1/TRBV3-2,TRBD2
TGTGCCAGCAGCTCCCTGCGGGGGGGCAGCGATGAGCAGTTCTTC,CASSSLRGGSDEQFF,TRBJ2-1,NA,TRBV7-8,TRBD2